This T cell receptor (beta chain) is from a study of shared clonotypes between healthy human individuals. Across the study: Donors consisted of two women and three men between 18 and 49.

This clone was seen more than once but under ten times. Sequencing on ten immunoSEQ deep assay plates was performed for unsorted PBMC DNA. Data came from immunoSEQ multiplex PCR; TCRdb stores just in-frame clones and leaves some out. The table lists hundreds of thousands of clones, roughly four fifths of them singletons. Sequenced sample: PBMCs. The sequence came from a woman between 35 and 50 years old in good health. Some clones in this sample may be carry-over from other donors' samples.

In DNA, the CDR3 is TGTGCCAGCAGCTTACACGGGCCCCCCTACGAGCAGTACTTC. Translating it yields CASSLHGPPYEQYF. This chain links TRBV7-3 with TRBJ2-7, with no clear D. The CDR3 is 14 amino acids. With 2 bases removed from V and 2 bases from J, the gap between germline ends came to 10 bases. CDR1 SGHTA and CDR2 FQGTGA come from the germline V gene.